The clone carrying this T cell receptor beta chain was seen more than once but under ten times. Each participant's cohort was designated according to participant-reported clinical history. As processed by the authors: Counts of nucleated cells, estimated from reference gene primer amplification, were obtained. Here immunoSEQ multiplex PCR was the method, and the copy in TCRdb shows in-frame clones only, minus some. The DNA gave D and trimming, while V, J and clone size come from that table. Of roughly 200,000 clones listed, about nine tenths were seen once; the top ten hold over 3%. The CDR3 has 16 residues. Germline loops: CDR1 KGHDR, CDR2 SFDVKD. V lost 5 bases, J lost 6 bases, and 18 bases lay in between. This entry comes from a study of blood T cell repertoires in COVID-19. Study background: Sites in the United States, Italy and Spain provided acute and convalescent COVID-19 samples. PBMCs, B-cell-depleted T cells, or T cells provided the cDNA or gDNA that made up the material.

This sequence joins TRBV24-1 and TRBJ2-2; possibly TRBD2 for D (5 bases). The sequencing sample was made of PBMCs or T cells enriched from blood (not recorded which). The sequence was obtained from a woman aged 40 to 55 with acute COVID-19. DNA for the CDR3: TGTGCCACCAGTGTCCTGGGAGAGGGTCGGGCCGGGGAGCTGTTTTTT. This gives the protein CATSVLGEGRAGELFF.